One sample yielded the 9 T cell receptor beta chains listed below, sequenced in a study of blood T cell repertoires in COVID-19. TCRdb's table, derived via immunoSEQ multiplex PCR, lists solely in-frame clones and lacks some. The sample carries 75,000 to 95,000 clones, 85% recorded once. The material sequenced was peripheral blood. The receptors come from a man aged 50-60 years with acute or convalescent COVID-19.

The chain carries TRBV4-1 and TRBJ2-7, with 9 positions matching TRBD1. With 4 bases clipped from V and 2 bases from J, the junction kept 6 bases outside the gene matches. This CDR3 is 15 amino acids long. The germline gives CDR1 MGHRA, CDR2 YSYEKL. The CDR3 nucleotides read TGCGCCAGCAGCCGCCAAGACAGGGGGACCTACGAGCAGTACTTC. Residues: CASSRQDRGTYEQYF.

The chain employs TRBV7-2 and TRBJ2-5, with a tentative D call TRBD2 (6 bases). Germline CDR1 SGHTA, CDR2 FQGNSA. Trimming stripped 4 bases from V and 4 bases from J, with 13 bases between. The CDR3 sequence is 14 residues long. CDR3: CASSSGLTRETQYF. The CDR3 DNA follows: TGTGCCAGCAGCTCGGGACTTACAAGAGAGACCCAGTACTTC.

This chain links TRBV30 with TRBJ2-5, with D perhaps TRBD1 (7 bases). Germline V CDR1 and CDR2: GTSNPN, SVGIG (reference sequence). Trimming cost V 3 bases and J 5 bases, with 16 bases left between them. This CDR3 comprises 14 residues. DNA of the CDR3: TGTGCCTGGAGGCGTCAGGGGGGAGAGGAGACCCAGTACTTC. Protein product: CAWRRQGGEETQYF.

The rearrangement links TRBV14 to TRBJ2-1, with a possible D match to TRBD2 (5 bases). This CDR3 has 13 residues. Trimming stripped 5 bases from V and 9 bases from J, with 14 bases between. Germline CDR1 reads SGHDN; CDR2 reads FVKESK. The chain's CDR3 is CASSSGFGGEQFF. DNA of the CDR3: TGTGCCAGCAGCTCGGGGTTTGGCGGTGAGCAGTTCTTC.

The genes are TRBV6-5 and TRBJ2-7, with 12 bases lining up with TRBD1. The germline V gene encodes CDR1 MNHEY and CDR2 SVGAGI. The CDR3 is 16 amino acids. The trim removed 4 bases at V and 5 bases at J, leaving 9 bases unmatched. The CDR3 DNA reads as TGTGCCAGCAGTTCCCAACCGGGACAGGGGGCCCACGAGCAGTACTTC. Protein sequence: CASSSQPGQGAHEQYF.

The chain combines TRBV18 with TRBJ1-3; 7 nucleotides agree with TRBD1. This CDR3 contains 16 residues. Germline V gene data show CDR1 as KGHSH and CDR2 as LQKENI. V dropped 0 bases and J dropped 2; count of bases not matched to a gene: 4. The CDR3 DNA reads TGTGCCAGCTCACCACCGGGACAGCAAACTGGAAACACCATATATTTT. It is translated as CASSPPGQQTGNTIYF.

This chain uses TRBV23-1 with TRBJ1-4; weak D call: TRBD1 (6 bases). TRBV23-1 is identified as an open reading frame with a role that is uncertain. The CDR3 loop spans 15 amino acids. V was pared by 5 bases and J by 4 bases, with 14 bases between. The CDR3 DNA reads TGCGCCAGCAGTAACGGGGGGCTGGTTAATGAAAAACTGTTTTTT. Protein product: CASSNGGLVNEKLFF.

V is TRBV9 and J is TRBJ1-6; D is undetermined. This CDR3 has 14 residues. Trimming shortened V by 1 base and J by 7 bases, and 9 bases separated the two germline ends. Germline V gene data show CDR1 as SGDLS and CDR2 as YYNGEE. CDR3 amino acids: CASSVSQPNSPLHF. Written as DNA, the CDR3 is TGTGCCAGCAGCGTATCACAGCCGAATTCACCCCTCCACTTT.

The chain combines TRBV5-6 with TRBJ2-3, with 9 bases aligning to TRBD2. The CDR3 loop spans 17 amino acids. Per the germline V gene, CDR1 is SGHDT and CDR2 is YYEEEE. The junction had 11 bases not matched to a gene; V was cut back by 4 bases and J by 2 bases. The CDR3 DNA reads as TGTGCCAGCAGCACACCACCGGGACTAGCAGACACAGATACGCAGTATTTT. Translation: CASSTPPGLADTDTQYF.